Here is one T cell receptor beta chain with its context. The data originate from a study of blood T cell repertoires in COVID-19. For the study at large: COVID-19 samples collected from the United States, Italy and Spain covered acute and convalescent phases.

Authors' data handling: By means of reference gene primer amplification, nucleated cell counts were estimated. Only in-frame clones appear in the TCRdb table, and some are missing; sequencing was by immunoSEQ multiplex PCR. Clonal size and the V and J genes are those of that table, whereas D and trimming came from the DNA. Of 100,000 to 150,000 clones in the sample, 80% to 90% are singletons; the top ten hold about 0.9%. The origin of this receptor is a woman aged 50 to 60 with active or convalescent COVID-19. What was sequenced was peripheral blood.

For the CDR3, the DNA is TGTGCCAGCAGCCAACAAATTGGAGGGCTTAATGGCTACACCTTC. Encoded protein: CASSQQIGGLNGYTF. J is TRBJ1-2 and V is TRBV14; no reliable D call. V lost 2 bases and J lost 6, with 16 bases in between. The CDR3 totals 15 residues. CDR1 and CDR2 from the germline V gene are SGHDN and FVKESK.